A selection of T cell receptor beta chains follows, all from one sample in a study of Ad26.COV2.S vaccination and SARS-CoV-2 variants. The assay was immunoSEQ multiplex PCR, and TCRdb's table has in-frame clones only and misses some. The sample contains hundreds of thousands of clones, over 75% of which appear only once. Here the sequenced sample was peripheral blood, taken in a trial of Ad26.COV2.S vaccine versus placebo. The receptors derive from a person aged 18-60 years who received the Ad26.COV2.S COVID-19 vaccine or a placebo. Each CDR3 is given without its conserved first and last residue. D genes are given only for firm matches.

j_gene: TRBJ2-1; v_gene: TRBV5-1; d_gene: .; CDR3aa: ASRPTSYNEQF
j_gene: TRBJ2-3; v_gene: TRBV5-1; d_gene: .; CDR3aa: ASSFRRDLTDTQY
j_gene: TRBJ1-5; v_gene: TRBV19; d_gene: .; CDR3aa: ASSNLFGGDQPQH
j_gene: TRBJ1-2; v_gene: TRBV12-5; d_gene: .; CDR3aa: ASGLDMGLANYGYT
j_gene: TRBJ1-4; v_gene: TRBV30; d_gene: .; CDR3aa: AWSTSNEKLF
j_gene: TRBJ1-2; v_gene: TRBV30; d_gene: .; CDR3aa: ALGTHLNAYGYT
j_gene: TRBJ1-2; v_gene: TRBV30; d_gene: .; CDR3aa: AWSQFRANYGYT
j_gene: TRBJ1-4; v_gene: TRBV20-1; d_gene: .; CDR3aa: SASLASTNEKLF
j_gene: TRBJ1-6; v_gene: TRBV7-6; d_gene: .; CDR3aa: ASSLAVYGDSPLH
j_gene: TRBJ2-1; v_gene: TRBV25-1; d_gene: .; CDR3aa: ASSGGREQF
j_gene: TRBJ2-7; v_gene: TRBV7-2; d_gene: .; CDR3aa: ASKTNRASYEQY
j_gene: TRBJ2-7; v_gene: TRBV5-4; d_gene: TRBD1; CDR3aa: ASSSRRVVQGATYEQY
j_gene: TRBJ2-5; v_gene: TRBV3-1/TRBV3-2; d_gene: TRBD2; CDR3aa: ASSQAGGGETQY
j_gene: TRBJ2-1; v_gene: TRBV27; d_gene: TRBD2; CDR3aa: ASSVGLAGGNEQF
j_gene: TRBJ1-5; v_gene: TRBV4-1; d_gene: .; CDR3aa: ASSQAERGFQPQH
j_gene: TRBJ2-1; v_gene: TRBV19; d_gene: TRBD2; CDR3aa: ASSIASLAWDNEQF
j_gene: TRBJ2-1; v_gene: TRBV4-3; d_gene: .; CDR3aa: ASSQGRGFTEQF